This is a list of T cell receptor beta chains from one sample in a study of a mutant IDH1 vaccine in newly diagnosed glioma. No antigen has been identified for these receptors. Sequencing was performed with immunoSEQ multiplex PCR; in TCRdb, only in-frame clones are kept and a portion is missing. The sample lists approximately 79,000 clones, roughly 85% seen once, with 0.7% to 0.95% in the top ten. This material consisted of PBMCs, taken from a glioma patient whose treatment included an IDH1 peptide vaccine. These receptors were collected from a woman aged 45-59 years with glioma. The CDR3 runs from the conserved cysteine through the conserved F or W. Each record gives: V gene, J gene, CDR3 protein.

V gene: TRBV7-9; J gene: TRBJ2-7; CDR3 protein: CASSFSDGAYEQYF
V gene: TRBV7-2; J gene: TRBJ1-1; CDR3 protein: CASSPPGTAYMNTEAFF
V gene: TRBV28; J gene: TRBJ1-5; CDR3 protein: CASSPQGRQRQPQHF
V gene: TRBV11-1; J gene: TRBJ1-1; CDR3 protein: CASSPMTGGIRDPEAFF
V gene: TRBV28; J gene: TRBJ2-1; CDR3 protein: CASSPLRGLAGVAEQFF
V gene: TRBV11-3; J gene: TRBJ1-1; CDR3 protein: CASSLGGENTEAFF
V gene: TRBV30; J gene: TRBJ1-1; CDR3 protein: CAWTWGAGDTEAFF
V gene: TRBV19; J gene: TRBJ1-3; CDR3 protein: CASSISRPTRNTIYF
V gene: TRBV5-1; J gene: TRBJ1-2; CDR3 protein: CASSLGPISYGYTF
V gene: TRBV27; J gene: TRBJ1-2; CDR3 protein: CASSLSGGIYGYTF
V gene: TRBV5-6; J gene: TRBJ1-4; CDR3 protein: CASSLSVTTNEKLFF
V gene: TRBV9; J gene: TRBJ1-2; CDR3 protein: CASSVARTGGFLREKFYGYTF
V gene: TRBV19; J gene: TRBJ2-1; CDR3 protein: CASSIRAEAGEQFF
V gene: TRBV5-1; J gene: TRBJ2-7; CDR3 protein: CASAGSSSYEQYF
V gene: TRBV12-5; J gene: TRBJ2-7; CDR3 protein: CASGLGGTGGRYEQYF
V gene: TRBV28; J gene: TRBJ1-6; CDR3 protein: CASSSRGNSPLHF
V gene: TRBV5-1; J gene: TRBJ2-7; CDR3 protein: CASSGDSYGQYF
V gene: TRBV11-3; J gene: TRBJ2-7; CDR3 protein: CASSLESTYEQYF
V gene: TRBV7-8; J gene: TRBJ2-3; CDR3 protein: CASSRTGNRHTQYF
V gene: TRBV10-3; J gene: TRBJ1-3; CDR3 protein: CAISFGQGYSGNTIYF
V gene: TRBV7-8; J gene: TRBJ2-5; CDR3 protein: CASSPTTGGGGETQYF
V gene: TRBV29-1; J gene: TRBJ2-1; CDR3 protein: CSVHPGLYNEQFF
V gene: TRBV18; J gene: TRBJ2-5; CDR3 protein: CASSPGNWGALETQYF
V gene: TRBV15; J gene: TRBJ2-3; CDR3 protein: CATSPFQGTDTQYF
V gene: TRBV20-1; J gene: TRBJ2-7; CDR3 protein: CSAAGTYEQYF
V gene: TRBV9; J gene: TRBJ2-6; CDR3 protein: CASSVSGANVLTF